The T cell receptor (beta chain) described here comes from a study of T cells expressing NK-cell markers. Overall study findings and caveats: Expanded clones of NKG2C+ T cells had an unclear HCMV specificity.

TCRdb reprocessed the 5' RACE reads, keeping one entry per CDR3 protein, no DNA. The table for this sample gives 140,000 to 150,000 distinct CDR3 sequences. In regard to this clonotype: Its specificity is not known.

The V gene's germline CDR1 is MNHEY and CDR2 SMNVEV (reference sequence). The CDR3 loop spans 16 amino acids. The source is a man between 18 and 35 years old in good health. The sample comprised blood T cells: a sorted CD56 or NKG2C T cell subset, CD4+ or CD8+ T cells, or bulk PBMC T cells (not recorded which). The chain uses TRBV27 and TRBJ2-7; TCRdb outputs TRBD2, but without DNA this stays unchecked. The CDR3 loop reads CASSLGLAGGSYEQYF.